One TCR beta chain is described in this entry. Its antigen is as yet unknown. The data were obtained in a study of T cell responses to AZD1222 COVID-19 vaccine. Findings of the study overall: Spike was spanned by vaccine-associated CD4 TCRs, with dominance at 160-218 and 743-854. Spike-specific TCR breadth and depth rose after two AZD1222 doses. Most donors were white British and more were female, and clonal diversity was possibly underestimated.

Clones were read by immunoSEQ multiplex PCR, and TCRdb kept only the in-frame ones, dropping some. The sample consists of some 110,000 clones, more than 70% of them appearing once. In germline, CDR1 is SGHKS, CDR2 YYEKEE (reference sequence). The CDR3 runs to 12 residues. The V end lost 4 bases, the J end lost 6 bases, and 9 bases lay between the germline ends. The starting material was peripheral blood, obtained 28 days after the second AZD1222 dose. The receptor comes from an adult who received the AZD1222 COVID-19 vaccine. The genes are TRBV5-5 and TRBJ2-3; D call uncertain. In DNA form, the CDR3 reads TGTGCCAGCAGCAGCTTTGGGGATACGCAGTATTTT. Its protein product is CASSSFGDTQYF. Looking up the rest from reference TRBV5-5 and TRBJ2-3 gives the full variable domain: DAGVTQSPTHLIKTRGQQVTLRCSPISGHKSVSWYQQVLGQGPQFIFQYYEKEERGRGNFPDRFSARQFPNYSSELNVNALLLGDSALYLCASSSFGDTQYFGPGTRLTVL.